Listed below are T cell receptor beta chains from one sample, sequenced in a study of shared clonotypes between healthy human individuals. Only in-frame clones appear in the TCRdb table, and some are missing; sequencing was by immunoSEQ multiplex PCR. This table has fewer than 400,000 clones, around 67% appearing once. Material: memory CD4+ T cells sorted from blood. These receptors were obtained from a man younger than 45 in good health. CDR3s include the opening cysteine and the closing phenylalanine or tryptophan. The D gene is left open where the match is weak. The listing skips clone size in some rows; elsewhere it reads once, few, many or a size class.

V	D	J	size	CDR3	DNA
TRBV7-2	-	TRBJ1-1	-	CASRAGPANTEAFF	TGTGCCAGCAGGGCCGGACCCGCGAACACTGAAGCTTTCTTT
TRBV7-9	-	TRBJ2-1	-	CASSLMVEQFF	TGTGCCAGCAGCTTAATGGTTGAGCAGTTCTTC
TRBV5-1	TRBD1	TRBJ1-1	few	CASSNRQGAGTEAFF	TGCGCCAGCAGCAATCGACAGGGGGCCGGTACTGAAGCTTTCTTT
TRBV28	-	TRBJ2-3	-	CASSRVNVGTDTQYF	TGTGCCAGCAGCAGGGTTAACGTGGGCACAGATACGCAGTATTTT
TRBV11-3	TRBD2	TRBJ2-3	-	CASSLAGGPSDTQYF	TGTGCCAGCAGCTTAGCGGGAGGGCCTTCAGATACGCAGTATTTT
TRBV5-6	-	TRBJ1-5	-	CASSSGVRDGQPQHF	TGTGCCAGCAGCTCCGGAGTAAGGGACGGTCAGCCCCAGCATTTT
TRBV11-2	TRBD2	TRBJ2-1	-	CASSTLTSRNEQFF	TGTGCCAGCAGCACCTTGACTAGCAGGAATGAGCAGTTCTTC
TRBV5-4	-	TRBJ2-2	once	CASSTVGTGELFF	TGTGCCAGCAGTACGGTGGGGACCGGGGAGCTGTTTTTT
TRBV5-1	TRBD2	TRBJ2-3	-	CASSSGLAGGTKNTDTQYF	TGCGCCAGCAGCTCAGGACTAGCGGGAGGTACTAAGAACACAGATACGCAGTATTTT
TRBV29-1	TRBD2	TRBJ2-5	-	CSVWTSGRARETQYF	TGCAGCGTCTGGACTAGCGGGAGGGCAAGAGAGACCCAGTACTTC
TRBV18	-	TRBJ1-3	-	CASSPRGSQSSGNTIYF	TGTGCCAGCTCACCACGGGGCTCCCAGAGCTCTGGAAACACCATATATTTT
TRBV7-8	TRBD1	TRBJ2-1	-	CASSLGSGQGAYNEQFF	TGTGCCAGCAGCTTAGGTTCGGGACAGGGGGCATACAATGAGCAGTTCTTC
TRBV7-8	-	TRBJ1-2	-	CASSLRVQYGYTF	TGTGCCAGCAGCTTAAGGGTCCAATATGGCTACACCTTC
TRBV5-1	TRBD2	TRBJ2-3	-	CASSLTVTGGQYF	TGCGCCAGCAGCTTGACCGTGACGGGAGGGCAGTATTTT
TRBV11-3	TRBD2	TRBJ2-1	-	CASSSGTSGRFGEQFF	TGTGCCAGCAGCTCCGGGACTAGCGGGAGGTTTGGTGAGCAGTTCTTC
TRBV5-1	-	TRBJ2-3	-	CASSLGTLMGTDTQYF	TGCGCCAGCAGCTTGGGTACCCTAATGGGCACAGATACGCAGTATTTT
TRBV9	-	TRBJ2-7	-	CASSVGPGVEQYF	TGTGCCAGCAGCGTAGGTCCAGGGGTGGAGCAGTACTTC
TRBV2	-	TRBJ1-5	-	CASSEGNGRGAQPQHF	TGTGCCAGCAGTGAAGGGAACGGCCGGGGGGCGCAGCCCCAGCATTTT
TRBV7-2	-	TRBJ1-1	-	CASSFAGVNTEAFF	TGTGCCAGCAGCTTCGCAGGGGTGAACACTGAAGCTTTCTTT
TRBV5-1	TRBD2	TRBJ2-3	few	CASRIFPASGNSDTQYF	TGCGCCAGCCGTATTTTTCCGGCCAGCGGGAACTCAGATACGCAGTATTTT
TRBV5-4	-	TRBJ2-2	once	CASSPSAGNTGELFF	TGTGCCAGCAGCCCGTCTGCGGGGAACACCGGGGAGCTGTTTTTT
TRBV27	TRBD2	TRBJ2-3	-	CASNRGRYWSTDTQYF	TGTGCCAGCAACCGCGGGAGGTACTGGAGCACAGATACGCAGTATTTT
TRBV5-1	TRBD1	TRBJ1-1	many	CASSRNRDRGLNTEAFF	TGCGCCAGCAGCCGGAACCGGGACAGGGGGCTTAACACTGAAGCTTTCTTT
TRBV5-1	-	TRBJ2-3	once	CASSSRSSTDTQYF	TGCGCCAGCAGCTCGAGGAGTTCCACAGATACGCAGTATTTT
TRBV27	-	TRBJ2-3	-	CASSLSPHDTQYF	TGTGCCAGCAGTTTATCGCCCCACGATACGCAGTATTTT
TRBV2	-	TRBJ2-1	-	CASVGWSSYNEQFF	TGTGCCAGCGTAGGGTGGAGCTCCTACAATGAGCAGTTCTTC
TRBV27	-	TRBJ2-1	once	CASGRFIYNEQFF	TGTGCCAGCGGGCGTTTTATCTACAATGAGCAGTTCTTC
TRBV7-6	-	TRBJ1-5	-	CASSLGTNQPQHF	TGTGCCAGCAGCTTAGGCACAAATCAGCCCCAGCATTTT
TRBV6-6	-	TRBJ1-5	-	CASSQSSRSNQPQHF	TGTGCCAGCAGTCAATCCAGCAGGAGCAATCAGCCCCAGCATTTT
TRBV7-8	-	TRBJ2-2	-	CASSLAGLTQTGELFF	TGTGCCAGCAGCTTAGCGGGACTGACGCAGACCGGGGAGCTGTTTTTT
TRBV4-3	TRBD1	TRBJ1-2	-	CASSQTGQGARGYTF	TGCGCCAGCAGCCAAACAGGACAGGGGGCGCGGGGCTACACCTTC
TRBV5-4	-	TRBJ2-2	-	CASSPSSQYQTGELFF	TGTGCCAGCAGCCCATCAAGCCAGTATCAGACCGGGGAGCTGTTTTTT
TRBV7-6	TRBD1	TRBJ2-7	-	CASSRSGTGISYEQYF	TGTGCCAGCAGCAGATCCGGGACAGGGATTTCCTACGAGCAGTACTTC
TRBV2	-	TRBJ2-1	-	CASGANSYNEQFF	TGTGCCAGTGGGGCTAACTCCTACAATGAGCAGTTCTTC
TRBV2	-	TRBJ2-5	-	CASSEFETQYF	TGTGCCAGCAGTGAATTTGAGACCCAGTACTTC
TRBV18	TRBD2	TRBJ2-5	-	CASSPRLAGVQETQYF	TGTGCCAGCTCGCCTAGACTAGCGGGAGTACAAGAGACCCAGTACTTC
TRBV30	-	TRBJ2-3	-	CAWTPGGYTDTQYF	TGTGCCTGGACCCCTGGCGGATACACAGATACGCAGTATTTT
TRBV18	-	TRBJ2-1	-	CASSPQQNNEQFF	TGTGCCAGCTCACCACAACAGAACAATGAGCAGTTCTTC
TRBV10-2	-	TRBJ1-2	-	CASRLVGEDGYTF	TGCGCCAGCAGATTAGTAGGGGAGGATGGCTACACCTTC
TRBV7-2	-	TRBJ2-1	-	CASSLQGGLGGEQFF	TGTGCCAGCAGCCTACAGGGGGGACTAGGTGGGGAGCAGTTCTTC
TRBV2	-	TRBJ2-2	-	CASSVSTNTGELFF	TGTGCCAGCAGTGTATCGACGAACACCGGGGAGCTGTTTTTT
TRBV5-1	-	TRBJ2-7	-	CASTPDPGAYEQYF	TGCGCCAGCACGCCGGACCCCGGAGCCTACGAGCAGTACTTC
TRBV7-2	TRBD2	TRBJ2-3	-	CASSPWTSGTDTQYF	TGTGCCAGCAGCCCCTGGACTAGCGGAACAGATACGCAGTATTTT
TRBV5-4	-	TRBJ2-7	-	CASSLELSGAYEQYF	TGTGCCAGCAGCTTGGAGTTATCCGGGGCCTACGAGCAGTACTTC
TRBV25-1	TRBD1	TRBJ2-7	-	CASSEGQGARGEQYF	TGTGCCAGCAGTGAGGGACAGGGGGCGCGGGGTGAGCAGTACTTC
TRBV6-1	TRBD2	TRBJ2-3	-	CASSESPLAGVFGTQYF	TGTGCCAGCAGTGAATCCCCACTAGCGGGTGTTTTCGGGACGCAGTATTTT
TRBV19	-	TRBJ2-7	once	CASSIKGRVSEQYF	TGTGCCAGTAGTATAAAGGGGCGGGTCTCCGAGCAGTACTTC
TRBV18	TRBD1	TRBJ2-6	-	CASSIRQGATGANVLTF	TGTGCCAGCTCCATTCGACAGGGGGCTACAGGGGCCAACGTCCTGACTTTC
TRBV6-1	-	TRBJ1-4	-	CASSVADNEKLFF	TGTGCCAGCAGTGTGGCAGATAATGAAAAACTGTTTTTT
TRBV29-1	-	TRBJ2-3	few	CSVYRTSTDTQYF	TGCAGCGTTTACCGGACTAGCACAGATACGCAGTATTTT
TRBV18	-	TRBJ2-5	-	CASSLAGGETQYF	TGTGCCAGCTCACTGGCCGGTGGAGAGACCCAGTACTTC
TRBV6-6	-	TRBJ2-4	-	CASRAQGSIQYF	TGTGCCAGCAGAGCTCAGGGTAGCATTCAGTACTTC
TRBV30	-	TRBJ1-6	once	CAWSVQRSSYNSPLHF	TGTGCCTGGAGTGTGCAGAGGAGCTCCTATAATTCACCCCTCCACTTT